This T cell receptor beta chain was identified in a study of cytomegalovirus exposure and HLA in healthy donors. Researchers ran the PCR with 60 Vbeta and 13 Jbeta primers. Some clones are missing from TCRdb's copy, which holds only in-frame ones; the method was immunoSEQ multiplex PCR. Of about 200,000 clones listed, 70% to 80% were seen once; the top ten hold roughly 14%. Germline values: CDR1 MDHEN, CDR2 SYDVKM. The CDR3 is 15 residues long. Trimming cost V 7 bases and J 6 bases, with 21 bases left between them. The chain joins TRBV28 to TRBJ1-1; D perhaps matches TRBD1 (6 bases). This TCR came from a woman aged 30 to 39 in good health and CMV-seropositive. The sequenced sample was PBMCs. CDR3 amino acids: CASTPDQRGGAEAFF. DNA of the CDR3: TGTGCCAGCACCCCCGACCAAAGGGGGGGCGCTGAAGCTTTCTTT. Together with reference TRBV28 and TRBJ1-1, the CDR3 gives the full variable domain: DVKVTQSSRYLVKRTGEKVFLECVQDMDHENMFWYRQDPGLGLRLIYFSYDVKMKEKGDIPEGYSVSREKKERFSLILESASTNQTSMYLCASTPDQRGGAEAFFGQGTRLTVV.